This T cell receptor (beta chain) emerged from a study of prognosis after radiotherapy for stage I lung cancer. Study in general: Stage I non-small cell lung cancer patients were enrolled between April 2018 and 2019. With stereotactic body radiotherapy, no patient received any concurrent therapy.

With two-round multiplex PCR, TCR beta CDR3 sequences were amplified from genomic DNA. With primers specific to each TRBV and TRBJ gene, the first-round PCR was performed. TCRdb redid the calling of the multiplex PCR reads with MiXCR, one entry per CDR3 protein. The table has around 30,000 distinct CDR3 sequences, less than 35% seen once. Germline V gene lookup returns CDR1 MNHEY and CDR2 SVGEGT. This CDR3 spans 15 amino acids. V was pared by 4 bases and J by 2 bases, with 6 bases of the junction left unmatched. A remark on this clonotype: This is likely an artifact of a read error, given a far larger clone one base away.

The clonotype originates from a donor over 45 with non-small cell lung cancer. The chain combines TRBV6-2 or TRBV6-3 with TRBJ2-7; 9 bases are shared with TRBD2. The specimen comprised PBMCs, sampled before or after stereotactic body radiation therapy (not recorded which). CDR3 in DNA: TGTGCCAGCAGTTCCGCACTAGCGGGCCCCTACGAGCAGTACTTC. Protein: CASSSALAGPYEQYF.